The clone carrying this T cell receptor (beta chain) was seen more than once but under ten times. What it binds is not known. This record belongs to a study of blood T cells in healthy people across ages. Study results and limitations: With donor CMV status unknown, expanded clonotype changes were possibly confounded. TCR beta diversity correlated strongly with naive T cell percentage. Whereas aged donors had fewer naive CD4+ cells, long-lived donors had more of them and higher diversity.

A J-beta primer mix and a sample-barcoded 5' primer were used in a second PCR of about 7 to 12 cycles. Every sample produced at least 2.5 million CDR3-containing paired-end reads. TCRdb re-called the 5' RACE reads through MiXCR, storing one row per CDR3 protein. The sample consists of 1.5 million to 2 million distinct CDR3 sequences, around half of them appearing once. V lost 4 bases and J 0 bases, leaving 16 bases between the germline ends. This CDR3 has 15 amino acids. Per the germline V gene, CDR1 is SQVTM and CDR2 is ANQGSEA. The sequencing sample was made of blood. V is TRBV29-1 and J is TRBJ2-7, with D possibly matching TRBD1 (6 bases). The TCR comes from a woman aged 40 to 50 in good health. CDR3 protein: CSVGVLGASSYEQYF. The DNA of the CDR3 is TGCAGCGTTGGGGTTCTGGGGGCGAGCTCCTACGAGCAGTACTTC.